This entry is about one TCR beta chain. What this receptor recognizes is not known. One junction end disagrees with the germline gene, perhaps due to a read error. This sample was included in a study of blood T cells in healthy people across ages (dated by TCRdb to about 2015). Broadly, across the study: In model experiments, roughly one uniquely barcoded TCR beta cDNA molecule per two T cells was captured by template switching. Age-related changes in TCR beta repertoire diversity were measured in the study by deep sequencing normalized with unique cDNA molecular identifiers. The donors were divided into four age groups: young (average about 16 years), middle-aged (almost 40), aged (62) and long-lived (82). Using the same blood draw, the study looked at two additional independent replicas of 1 million unique cDNA reads for two donors, one aged 18 to 30 and the other aged 80 or older.

Donors were roughly 40 systemically healthy Caucasian individuals from Russia aged roughly 6 to 90 years. Each donor gave 9.5 to 10 milliliters of peripheral blood, drawn into EDTA-treated Vacutainer tubes. Ficoll-Paque density-gradient centrifugation was used to isolate PBMCs, with at least 7 million per sample. Trizol reagent was used to extract total RNA from the PBMCs, yielding at least 6 micrograms per sample. The percentages of naive CD45RAhigh/CD27high T cells were determined by flow cytometry on a PBMC aliquot from every donor. Receptor libraries were prepared by 5' RACE. TCRdb shows the sequencer as Illumina HiSeq 2500. A second PCR of roughly 7 to 11 cycles was performed with a sample-barcoded 5' primer and a J-beta primer mix. A template-switch 5' adaptor carrying 12 random nucleotides introduced a unique molecular identifier onto each TCR beta cDNA molecule. Each sample yielded at least 3 million CDR3-containing paired-end reads. First-strand cDNA was synthesized from all RNA with the Mint cDNA synthesis kit, primed by a TRBC-specific oligonucleotide. All cDNA was treated with uracil-DNA glycosylase and then went through a first 18-cycle PCR with the universal primers M1SS and BC2_uni_R. As for how the authors treated the data: For normalization, 1 million high-quality reads were randomly selected from each sample, with every read carrying a distinct molecular identifier. Reads with shared molecular identifiers were discarded instead of being binned into consensus sequences. CDR3 identification, clonotype clustering and error correction used MiTCR with a Q25 quality threshold and the strictest error-elimination algorithm. A nonparametric unseen species model with Euler transformation was used to estimate lower-bound total TCR beta diversity. In-frame beta chains were kept once TCRdb had trimmed the public reads at Q25 with fastp and called clones with MiXCR. Each record represents a unique CDR3 protein, reported with the most common genes and DNA among its rows. The V and J calls here are based on TCRdb, not the publication. The sample yields some 1,000,000 distinct CDR3 sequences; approximately 25% were counted once. The biggest ten clones account for 0.75% of the sample.

The CDR3, from cysteine to phenylalanine, totals 13 residues. The only DNA kept is the CDR3, 39 bases in frame from the first base. Broader findings and caveats from the paper: Compared with the aged group, the long-lived group had more naive CD4+ T cells, fewer expanded clones and increased TCR diversity, a pattern suggesting age selection. Because donor CMV infection status was unknown, age-related changes in expanded clonotypes were potentially confounded. Estimates of total diversity from one million sequenced T cells were regarded as lower bounds and underestimates. As age increased, observed TCR beta diversity per million T cells dropped in a roughly linear way, and a significant reduction was already evident by age 40. Since profiling was done on bulk unsorted PBMCs, naive and antigen-experienced compartments could not be conclusively compared. The percentage of naive T cells measured by flow cytometry correlated strongly with observed TCR beta diversity.

These same data were also listed under a study on T cells of mothers and their children. According to the second study: Nine systemically healthy Caucasian individuals, comprising three mothers and their six children, were included as donors. cDNA synthesis consumed the entire amount of extracted RNA, loaded at approximately 1.6 ug RNA in each 15 ul reaction. In the second PCR, the M1S primer introduced both the sample barcodes and 2-4 random nucleotides. More than 9.5 million TCR beta CDR3 reads were obtained from each mother, and millions of reads were obtained from each child. In both related and unrelated pairs, thymic selection shapes the output of TCR recombination in a similar way, with inherited differences having only a minor effect. Normalized repertoire overlap was always found to be slightly, but never significantly, higher in related mother-child pairs than in unrelated mother-child pairs. No persistent microchimeric T cell clones were detected, at a sensitivity of roughly 93 clones per million clonotypes. To look for features that set related mother-child pairs apart from unrelated individuals, the researchers ran deep NGS to compare the TCR beta repertoires of mothers and children. The mean age was approximately 41 +/- 4 years for the mothers and approximately 11 +/- 4 years for the children. After adapter ligation was performed with NEBNext reagents, the libraries were sequenced on an Illumina HiSeq 2000 with 100+100 nt paired-end reads. Mother and child libraries were prepared a month apart and sequenced in separate runs to prevent cross-contamination. Between about 500,000 and 2,100,000 distinct TCR beta clonotypes were identified per donor. Naive TCR beta clonotypes were estimated from low-frequency clonotypes matched to each donor's FACS-determined naive share, without sorting.

The sequence was collected from a girl aged 2 to 10 in good health. The chain uses TRBV12-3 or TRBV12-4 and TRBJ1-1; 7 central nucleotides agree with TRBD1. The sample consisted of blood. The CDR3 protein sequence reads: CVSTLGQGVEAFF. The sequenced DNA is TGTGTCAGCACCCTGGGGCAGGGGGTTGAAGCTTTCTTT.